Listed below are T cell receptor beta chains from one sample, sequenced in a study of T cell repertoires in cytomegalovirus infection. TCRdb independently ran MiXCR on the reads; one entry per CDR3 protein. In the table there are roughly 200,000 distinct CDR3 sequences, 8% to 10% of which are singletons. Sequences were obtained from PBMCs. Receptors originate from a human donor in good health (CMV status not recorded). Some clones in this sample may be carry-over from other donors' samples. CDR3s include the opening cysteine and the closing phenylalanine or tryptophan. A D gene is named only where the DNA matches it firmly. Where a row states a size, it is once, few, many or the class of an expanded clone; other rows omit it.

CDR3 protein: CASSLGGRVQETQYF
CDR3 DNA: TGTGCCAGCAGCTTAGGGGGGCGAGTTCAAGAGACCCAGTACTTC
J gene: TRBJ2-5
clone size: many
D gene: .
V gene: TRBV7-2

CDR3 protein: CASIEREGRGTGELFF
CDR3 DNA: TGTGCCAGTATCGAGCGGGAGGGCCGAGGCACCGGGGAGCTGTTTTTT
J gene: TRBJ2-2
clone size: .
D gene: TRBD2
V gene: TRBV19

CDR3 protein: CSVEDLGTGEETQYF
CDR3 DNA: TGCAGCGTTGAAGACTTAGGGACAGGGGAAGAGACCCAGTACTTC
J gene: TRBJ2-5
clone size: .
D gene: TRBD1
V gene: TRBV29-1

CDR3 protein: CASSLNVVGQPQHF
CDR3 DNA: TGTGCCAGCAGCTTAAATGTGGTAGGTCAGCCCCAGCATTTT
J gene: TRBJ1-5
clone size: few
D gene: .
V gene: TRBV7-2

CDR3 protein: CASSLTVDTEAFF
CDR3 DNA: TGTGCCAGCAGCTTAACTGTAGACACTGAAGCTTTCTTT
J gene: TRBJ1-1
clone size: many
D gene: .
V gene: TRBV7-6

CDR3 protein: CASSSGLSYEQYF
CDR3 DNA: TGTGCCAGCTCCAGCGGTTTATCCTACGAGCAGTACTTC
J gene: TRBJ2-7
clone size: few
D gene: .
V gene: TRBV18

CDR3 protein: CASSYGLGTSPLHF
CDR3 DNA: TGTGCCAGCAGCTACGGACTTGGGACCTCACCCCTCCACTTT
J gene: TRBJ1-6
clone size: .
D gene: .
V gene: TRBV14

CDR3 protein: CSAPESANTEAFF
CDR3 DNA: TGCAGTGCTCCTGAATCAGCGAACACTGAAGCTTTCTTT
J gene: TRBJ1-1
clone size: few
D gene: .
V gene: TRBV20-1

CDR3 protein: CASSPAGTGNSPLHF
CDR3 DNA: TGTGCCAGCAGCCCAGCCGGGACAGGGAATTCACCCCTCCACTTT
J gene: TRBJ1-6
clone size: .
D gene: TRBD1
V gene: TRBV5-4

CDR3 protein: CSAERGGQPQHF
CDR3 DNA: TGCAGTGCGGAACGGGGAGGGCAGCCCCAGCATTTT
J gene: TRBJ1-5
clone size: few
D gene: .
V gene: TRBV20-1

CDR3 protein: CASSLSGVGETQYF
CDR3 DNA: TGTGCCAGCAGCTTATCGGGAGTCGGTGAGACCCAGTACTTC
J gene: TRBJ2-5
clone size: many
D gene: .
V gene: TRBV7-3

CDR3 protein: CASSVKQGVRGYTF
CDR3 DNA: TGTGCCAGCAGTGTAAAACAGGGGGTGAGAGGCTACACCTTC
J gene: TRBJ1-2
clone size: .
D gene: TRBD1
V gene: TRBV27

CDR3 protein: CASSSGPSTDTQYF
CDR3 DNA: TGCGCCAGCAGTTCGGGCCCGAGCACAGATACGCAGTATTTT
J gene: TRBJ2-3
clone size: many
D gene: .
V gene: TRBV5-1

CDR3 protein: CASSDVGTEAFF
CDR3 DNA: TGTGCCAGCAGTGACGTCGGCACTGAAGCTTTCTTT
J gene: TRBJ1-1
clone size: few
D gene: .
V gene: TRBV2

CDR3 protein: CAWARGTEAFF
CDR3 DNA: TGTGCCTGGGCAAGGGGCACTGAAGCTTTCTTT
J gene: TRBJ1-1
clone size: few
D gene: .
V gene: TRBV30

CDR3 protein: CASSYNRDGYTF
CDR3 DNA: TGTGCCAGCAGCTATAACAGGGATGGCTACACCTTC
J gene: TRBJ1-2
clone size: many
D gene: .
V gene: TRBV7-2

CDR3 protein: CASREPGSVTEAFF
CDR3 DNA: TGTGCCAGCAGAGAGCCAGGTTCGGTCACTGAAGCTTTCTTT
J gene: TRBJ1-1
clone size: many
D gene: .
V gene: TRBV6-5

CDR3 protein: CASSVTSGGRGEQFF
CDR3 DNA: TGTGCCAGCAGCGTCACTAGCGGGGGGCGCGGTGAGCAGTTCTTC
J gene: TRBJ2-1
clone size: many
D gene: TRBD2
V gene: TRBV7-3

CDR3 protein: CASSPLGDRLFF
CDR3 DNA: TGTGCCAGCAGTCCCCTAGGGGACAGACTGTTTTTT
J gene: TRBJ1-4
clone size: .
D gene: TRBD1
V gene: TRBV2

CDR3 protein: CATLNREPYSNQPQHF
CDR3 DNA: TGTGCCACTCTAAACAGGGAACCTTATAGCAATCAGCCCCAGCATTTT
J gene: TRBJ1-5
clone size: few
D gene: .
V gene: TRBV28

CDR3 protein: CASSLTGLVMDEQFF
CDR3 DNA: TGTGCCAGCAGCTTAACGGGACTAGTTATGGATGAGCAGTTCTTC
J gene: TRBJ2-1
clone size: many
D gene: TRBD2
V gene: TRBV7-6

CDR3 protein: CASSRQGPSSGANVLTF
CDR3 DNA: TGCGCCAGCAGCCGACAGGGGCCCAGCTCTGGGGCCAACGTCCTGACTTTC
J gene: TRBJ2-6
clone size: many
D gene: TRBD1
V gene: TRBV4-3

CDR3 protein: CASSSTGTGYNEQFF
CDR3 DNA: TGTGCCAGCAGTTCTACCGGGACAGGATACAATGAGCAGTTCTTC
J gene: TRBJ2-1
clone size: many
D gene: TRBD1
V gene: TRBV6-5

CDR3 protein: CASSPNRGGSYNEQFF
CDR3 DNA: TGTGCCAGCAGCCCAAACCGAGGCGGGTCCTACAATGAGCAGTTCTTC
J gene: TRBJ2-1
clone size: many
D gene: .
V gene: TRBV7-8

CDR3 protein: CASSLLGQGYSPLHF
CDR3 DNA: TGTGCCAGCAGTTTATTGGGACAGGGGTATTCACCCCTCCACTTT
J gene: TRBJ1-6
clone size: .
D gene: TRBD1
V gene: TRBV28

CDR3 protein: CSVEASGSPSNTGELFF
CDR3 DNA: TGCAGCGTTGAAGCTTCAGGGTCCCCATCGAACACCGGGGAGCTGTTTTTT
J gene: TRBJ2-2
clone size: .
D gene: .
V gene: TRBV29-1

CDR3 protein: CASSFQIGETQYF
CDR3 DNA: TGTGCCAGCAGCTTCCAAATTGGGGAGACCCAGTACTTC
J gene: TRBJ2-5
clone size: few
D gene: .
V gene: TRBV5-4

CDR3 protein: CASSLVLGTEAFF
CDR3 DNA: TGTGCCAGCAGCTTAGTACTCGGGACTGAAGCTTTCTTT
J gene: TRBJ1-1
clone size: .
D gene: .
V gene: TRBV11-2

CDR3 protein: CATSDPTGSTYNEQFF
CDR3 DNA: TGTGCCACCAGTGATCCGACAGGGAGCACCTACAATGAGCAGTTCTTC
J gene: TRBJ2-1
clone size: many
D gene: TRBD1
V gene: TRBV24-1

CDR3 protein: CASSLPGLAGDTDTQYF
CDR3 DNA: TGTGCCAGCAGTTTACCGGGACTAGCGGGGGACACAGATACGCAGTATTTT
J gene: TRBJ2-3
clone size: .
D gene: TRBD2
V gene: TRBV28

CDR3 protein: CASSQGTSGNSYEQYF
CDR3 DNA: TGTGCCAGCAGCCAGGGGACTAGCGGAAACTCCTACGAGCAGTACTTC
J gene: TRBJ2-7
clone size: many
D gene: TRBD2
V gene: TRBV7-8

CDR3 protein: CASSYSYTEAFF
CDR3 DNA: TGTGCCAGCAGTTACAGTTACACTGAAGCTTTCTTT
J gene: TRBJ1-1
clone size: .
D gene: .
V gene: TRBV6-2/TRBV6-3

CDR3 protein: CASSRQGGMNTEAFF
CDR3 DNA: TGTGCCAGCAGTCGACAAGGGGGAATGAACACTGAAGCTTTCTTT
J gene: TRBJ1-1
clone size: many
D gene: .
V gene: TRBV7-9

CDR3 protein: CASSNWDRKAYEQYF
CDR3 DNA: TGTGCCAGCAGCAACTGGGACAGGAAAGCCTACGAGCAGTACTTC
J gene: TRBJ2-7
clone size: many
D gene: TRBD1
V gene: TRBV11-2

CDR3 protein: CASSLLGGHLMNTEAFF
CDR3 DNA: TGTGCCAGCAGCTTATTGGGGGGTCACCTCATGAACACTGAAGCTTTCTTT
J gene: TRBJ1-1
clone size: many
D gene: .
V gene: TRBV7-2

CDR3 protein: CASSIGTSGVTGELFF
CDR3 DNA: TGTGCTAGCAGCATCGGGACTAGCGGAGTCACCGGGGAGCTGTTTTTT
J gene: TRBJ2-2
clone size: .
D gene: TRBD2
V gene: TRBV7-7

CDR3 protein: CASTATGTSGSLYNEQFF
CDR3 DNA: TGTGCCAGTACCGCAACTGGGACTAGCGGGAGCTTATACAATGAGCAGTTCTTC
J gene: TRBJ2-1
clone size: .
D gene: TRBD2
V gene: TRBV19

CDR3 protein: CASSGTHQPQHF
CDR3 DNA: TGTGCCAGCAGCGGGACTCATCAGCCCCAGCATTTT
J gene: TRBJ1-5
clone size: many
D gene: .
V gene: TRBV7-2

CDR3 protein: CASSAGTVNSYEQYF
CDR3 DNA: TGTGCCAGCAGCGCAGGGACAGTTAATTCCTACGAGCAGTACTTC
J gene: TRBJ2-7
clone size: .
D gene: TRBD1
V gene: TRBV11-2

CDR3 protein: CASSQYSLDSRNQPQHF
CDR3 DNA: TGTGCCAGTAGTCAATACTCCCTTGACAGCCGCAATCAGCCCCAGCATTTT
J gene: TRBJ1-5
clone size: many
D gene: .
V gene: TRBV19

CDR3 protein: CSARDPGSLYGYTF
CDR3 DNA: TGCAGTGCTAGAGATCCCGGGTCCCTCTATGGCTACACCTTC
J gene: TRBJ1-2
clone size: .
D gene: .
V gene: TRBV20-1

CDR3 protein: CSVGDRENQPQHF
CDR3 DNA: TGCAGCGTTGGTGACAGGGAAAATCAGCCCCAGCATTTT
J gene: TRBJ1-5
clone size: few
D gene: TRBD1
V gene: TRBV29-1

CDR3 protein: CASSSQGGAYGYTF
CDR3 DNA: TGTGCCAGCAGCTCCCAGGGAGGGGCCTATGGCTACACCTTC
J gene: TRBJ1-2
clone size: many
D gene: .
V gene: TRBV7-8

CDR3 protein: CASSSWTGGETQYF
CDR3 DNA: TGTGCCAGCAGCTCATGGACAGGGGGAGAGACCCAGTACTTC
J gene: TRBJ2-5
clone size: many
D gene: TRBD1
V gene: TRBV7-2

CDR3 protein: CASSTIGSPDTEAFF
CDR3 DNA: TGTGCCAGCAGCACCATTGGGTCGCCAGACACTGAAGCTTTCTTT
J gene: TRBJ1-1
clone size: many
D gene: .
V gene: TRBV28

CDR3 protein: CATSRGARNTEAFF
CDR3 DNA: TGTGCCACCAGCAGAGGTGCTCGCAACACTGAAGCTTTCTTT
J gene: TRBJ1-1
clone size: .
D gene: .
V gene: TRBV15

CDR3 protein: CASSPDGANTEAFF
CDR3 DNA: TGCGCCAGCAGCCCAGACGGTGCGAACACTGAAGCTTTCTTT
J gene: TRBJ1-1
clone size: many
D gene: .
V gene: TRBV4-3

CDR3 protein: CASSPRTSGGRGDEQFF
CDR3 DNA: TGTGCCAGCAGCCCAAGGACTAGCGGGGGCCGAGGGGATGAGCAATTCTTC
J gene: TRBJ2-1
clone size: few
D gene: TRBD2
V gene: TRBV7-6

CDR3 protein: CASSRQVTGLEGNTIYF
CDR3 DNA: TGTGCCAGCAGCCGACAAGTGACAGGGTTGGAAGGAAACACCATATATTTT
J gene: TRBJ1-3
clone size: many
D gene: TRBD1
V gene: TRBV5-5

CDR3 protein: CASSPGGRQQETQYF
CDR3 DNA: TGTGCCAGCAGCCCCGGCGGTCGACAGCAAGAGACCCAGTACTTC
J gene: TRBJ2-5
clone size: many
D gene: .
V gene: TRBV28

CDR3 protein: CASSISTGANSPLHF
CDR3 DNA: TGTGCCAGCAGCATCTCTACGGGGGCTAATTCACCCCTCCACTTT
J gene: TRBJ1-6
clone size: many
D gene: .
V gene: TRBV12-3/TRBV12-4

CDR3 protein: CASNSVDSKYEQYF
CDR3 DNA: TGTGCCAGCAACTCCGTGGACAGTAAATACGAGCAGTACTTC
J gene: TRBJ2-7
clone size: many
D gene: .
V gene: TRBV12-3/TRBV12-4

CDR3 protein: CASSSNVPLAGKNNEQFF
CDR3 DNA: TGTGCCAGCAGCTCAAATGTTCCTCTAGCGGGAAAAAACAATGAGCAGTTCTTC
J gene: TRBJ2-1
clone size: few
D gene: TRBD2
V gene: TRBV7-9